These 32 T cell receptor beta chains share one sample of origin, sequenced in a study of shared clonotypes between healthy human individuals. Clones were sequenced by immunoSEQ multiplex PCR, and TCRdb holds only the in-frame ones, with some missing. There are 2 million or so clones in the sample; 85% to 95% occur only once, and 0.13% lies in the top ten. Sequencing was carried out using naive CD4+ T cells sorted from blood. Subset meaning: CD45RA+ positively selected. The receptors were gathered from a man aged 18 to 29 in good health.

This clone has only one observation. The chain is built from TRBV2 and TRBJ2-1; a possible D gene is TRBD1 (5 bases). Trimming pared 3 bases from V and 5 bases from J, leaving 8 bases between. The CDR3 runs to 13 residues. CDR1 is SNHLY, CDR2 FYNNEI, per germline. CDR3 region: CASSDRVNNEQFF. Here the CDR3 DNA reads TGTGCCAGCAGTGACAGGGTTAACAATGAGCAGTTCTTC.

CDR3 residues: CASSQERGQPQHF. The CDR3 nucleotides read TGTGCCAGCAGCCAAGAAAGGGGGCAGCCCCAGCATTTT. The chain recombines TRBV4-2 with TRBJ1-5; D is perhaps TRBD1 (6 bases). Germline V lookup: CDR1 LGHNA, CDR2 YNFKEQ. The CDR3 has 13 residues. Trimming took off 0 bases at V and 7 bases at J, with 7 bases between the two ends.

The chain uses TRBV7-9 and TRBJ2-7; 7 positions agree with TRBD2. The CDR3 sequence is 15 residues long. J was trimmed by 2 bases and V by 5 bases; bases with no gene match: 9. Per germline, CDR1 SEHNR and CDR2 FQNEAQ (reference sequence). CDR3 region: CASSPSGASTYEQYF. In DNA form, the CDR3 reads TGTGCCAGCAGCCCGAGCGGGGCTAGCACCTACGAGCAGTACTTC.

This chain links TRBV7-2 with TRBJ1-2; D gene uncertain. Trimming stripped 1 base from V and 7 bases from J, with 7 bases between. Germline V gives CDR1 SGHTA, CDR2 FQGNSA. The CDR3 extends over 12 amino acids. The CDR3 bases are TGTGCCAGCAGCTTAGGCGGTCTTGGCTACACCTTC. Its protein product is CASSLGGLGYTF. Drawing the rest from reference TRBV7-2 and TRBJ1-2, the complete variable domain is GAGVSQSPSNKVTEKGKDVELRCDPISGHTALYWYRQSLGQGLEFLIYFQGNSAPDKSGLPSDRFSAERTGGSVSTLTIQRTQQEDSAVYLCASSLGGLGYTFGSGTRLTVV.

The V and J genes are TRBV13 and TRBJ2-1; D perhaps matches TRBD2 (6 bases). Trimming left V 0 bases short and J 4 bases short, with 10 bases between. The germline V gene encodes CDR1 PRHDT and CDR2 FYEKMQ (reference sequence). CDR3 length: 15 residues. CDR3 coding DNA: TGTGCCAGCAGCTTAGGGTCGGGAGAGTACAATGAGCAGTTCTTC. It encodes CASSLGSGEYNEQFF.

The chain joins TRBV19 to TRBJ1-3; D gene uncertain. Germline CDR1 reads LNHDA; CDR2 reads SQIVND (reference sequence). Trimming pared 10 bases from V and 1 base from J, leaving 11 bases between. The CDR3 covers 13 residues. CDR3 region: CATPAISGNTIYF. The CDR3, as DNA: TGTGCCACCCCGGCTATATCTGGAAACACCATATATTTT.

This chain joins TRBV28 and TRBJ2-7, with D perhaps TRBD1 or TRBD2 (5 bases each). Germline V lookup: CDR1 MDHEN, CDR2 SYDVKM. The CDR3 spans 12 residues. Between the trimmed V and J ends, which lost 3 bases and 5 bases, there was a span of 8 bases. CDR3 in DNA: TGTGCCAGCAGTTTCAGGGACCACGAGCAGTACTTC. It codes for CASSFRDHEQYF.

The rearrangement links TRBV5-1 to TRBJ2-1, with TRBD1 as a possible D gene (6 bases). CDR3 size: 15 residues. CDR1 and CDR2 (germline): SGHRS, YFSETQ. Trimming stripped 4 bases from V and 4 bases from J, with 15 bases between. CDR3 nucleotide sequence: TGCGCCAGCAGCCAGGACAGCAGGGCGTACAATGAGCAGTTCTTC. Translation gives CASSQDSRAYNEQFF.

This chain joins TRBV28 and TRBJ2-3; 7 bases align to TRBD1. The CDR3 sequence is 15 residues long. Germline V gene data show CDR1 as MDHEN and CDR2 as SYDVKM. J gave up 4 bases and V 6 bases, and 10 bases lay outside the gene matches. CDR3 loop: CASSPGQVGADTQYF. CDR3 sequence (DNA): TGTGCCAGCAGCCCTGGACAGGTAGGGGCAGATACGCAGTATTTT.

The rearrangement joins TRBV19 to TRBJ1-2; D is uncertain. Germline CDR1 reads LNHDA; CDR2 reads SQIVND (reference sequence). This CDR3 has 14 amino acids. Trimming removed 5 bases at V and 3 bases at J, with 13 bases between. CDR3 sequence: CASSVPGRDYGYTF. The CDR3 DNA follows: TGTGCCAGTAGTGTCCCTGGTCGGGACTATGGCTACACCTTC.

This clone was observed a single time. This chain links TRBV7-2 with TRBJ1-3; D might be TRBD1 (5 bases). The CDR3 runs 14 residues. Per the germline V gene, CDR1 is SGHTA and CDR2 is FQGNSA. Between the trimmed V and J ends, which lost 3 bases and 3 bases, there was a span of 9 bases. CDR3 sequence reads: CASSFSRGGNTIYF. In nucleotides, the CDR3 is TGTGCCAGCAGCTTTAGTAGGGGTGGAAACACCATATATTTT.

The CDR3 DNA is TGCGCCAGCAGCCCTCGGGACAGGGGGCAGGCAGATACGCAGTATTTT. Translated, it gives CASSPRDRGQADTQYF. This chain joins TRBV5-1 and TRBJ2-3; 12 nucleotides line up with TRBD1. CDR1 and CDR2 (germline): SGHRS, YFSETQ. The CDR3 has 16 residues. V was pared by 4 bases and J by 4 bases, with 7 bases of the junction left unmatched.

The gene calls are TRBV14 and TRBJ2-3; tentative D call: TRBD2 (6 bases). This CDR3 contains 17 residues. CDR1 and CDR2 from the germline V gene are SGHDN and FVKESK. The V end was cut by 4 bases, the J end by 3 bases, with 20 bases between. CDR3 in DNA: TGTGCCAGCAGCCGCAAGGTGGGCCTAGCGACGACAGATACGCAGTATTTT. Translated, it gives CASSRKVGLATTDTQYF.

This chain uses TRBV6-4 with TRBJ2-3; no clear D. CDR1 and CDR2 (germline): MRHNA, SNTAGT. V was clipped by 4 bases and J by 0 bases, with 5 bases between them. The CDR3 sequence is 13 residues long. In DNA form, the CDR3 reads TGTGCCAGCAGTGTAGGGAGCACAGATACGCAGTATTTT. This gives the protein CASSVGSTDTQYF.

The rearrangement links TRBV6-6 to TRBJ2-3; D gene uncertain. The CDR3 extends over 14 amino acids. The germline gives CDR1 MNHNY, CDR2 SVGAGI (reference sequence). V was pared by 7 bases and J by 3 bases, with 14 bases between. The CDR3 DNA follows: TGTGCCAGCACCATGGGCACTCCGACAGATACGCAGTATTTT. Protein product: CASTMGTPTDTQYF.

The chain combines TRBV21-1 with TRBJ2-1. TRBV21-1 is a documented pseudogene. The CDR3 sequence is 17 residues long. As DNA, the CDR3 is TGTGCCAGCACCCCCTTTCCGGCCGCCGCCTCCTACAATGAGCAGTTCTTC. It translates to CASTPFPAAASYNEQFF.

The chain couples TRBV15 to TRBJ1-2; D is unresolved. The CDR3 has 13 residues. The germline gives CDR1 LNHNV, CDR2 YYDKDF (reference sequence). V gave up 0 bases and J gave up 8 bases, with 10 bases separating them. CDR3 nucleotide sequence: TGTGCCACCAGCAGAGAGGCCGGCGGCGGCTACACCTTC. Its protein is CATSREAGGGYTF.

V is TRBV30 and J is TRBJ1-2, with D tentatively TRBD1 (5 bases). The CDR3 runs to 14 residues. Germline-derived CDR1 and CDR2 are GTSNPN and SVGIG (reference sequence). Trimming shortened V by 5 bases and J by 2 bases, and 15 bases separated the two germline ends. CDR3: CAWERGTRNYGYTF. The CDR3 bases are TGTGCCTGGGAACGTGGGACGAGGAACTATGGCTACACCTTC.

On this clone: The sample holds other DNA sequences that translate to the same CDR3. V is TRBV5-4 and J is TRBJ1-6, with a tentative D call TRBD1 (6 bases). CDR3 length: 16 residues. V gave up 2 bases and J gave up 0 bases, with 9 bases separating them. CDR1 and CDR2 (germline): SGHNT, YYREEE (reference sequence). Here the CDR3 reads CASSLGGSSYNSPLHF. In DNA, the CDR3 is TGTGCCAGCAGCTTAGGGGGGAGCTCCTATAATTCACCCCTCCACTTT.

The V and J genes are TRBV11-2 and TRBJ1-1; D not certain. CDR1 is SGHAT, CDR2 FQNNGV, per germline. The CDR3 is 13 amino acids. Trimming took off 5 bases at V and 1 base at J, with 8 bases between the two ends. CDR3 amino acids: CASSLHSNTEAFF. Written as DNA, the CDR3 is TGTGCCAGCAGCCTACACTCGAACACTGAAGCTTTCTTT.

This chain connects TRBV6-5 to TRBJ1-1, with D perhaps TRBD1 (5 bases). The ends were cut back, 6 bases at V and 1 base at J, with 9 bases in the middle. Germline loops: CDR1 MNHEY, CDR2 SVGAGI. This CDR3 region has 13 residues. DNA of the CDR3: TGTGCCAGCAGATACCAGGGGAACACTGAAGCTTTCTTT. Its translation is CASRYQGNTEAFF.

The chain employs TRBV28 and TRBJ1-5; possibly TRBD1 for D (5 bases). Per the germline V gene, CDR1 is MDHEN and CDR2 is SYDVKM. CDR3 length: 15 residues. V lost 6 bases to trimming and J lost 1 base, with 13 bases between them. Written as DNA, the CDR3 is TGTGCCAGCAGCGCCGGGACGATCAGCAATCAGCCCCAGCATTTT. This gives the protein CASSAGTISNQPQHF. Full variable domain (outside the CDR3, taken from reference TRBV28 and TRBJ1-5): DVKVTQSSRYLVKRTGEKVFLECVQDMDHENMFWYRQDPGLGLRLIYFSYDVKMKEKGDIPEGYSVSREKKERFSLILESASTNQTSMYLCASSAGTISNQPQHFGDGTRLSIL.

V is TRBV19 and J is TRBJ2-7; 7 nucleotides agree with TRBD1. CDR1 LNHDA and CDR2 SQIVND come from the germline V gene (reference sequence). The V gene end was trimmed by 5 bases and the J gene end by 0 bases; junction bases not matched to a gene: 10. The length of the CDR3 is 16 residues. The chain's CDR3 is CASSPQQGLPSYEQYF. CDR3 DNA: TGTGCCAGTAGTCCCCAACAGGGGCTGCCCTCCTACGAGCAGTACTTC.

This clone was recorded many times. The rearrangement joins TRBV28 to TRBJ1-2; TRBD1 matches 12 bases. CDR1 and CDR2 from the germline V gene are MDHEN and SYDVKM. The CDR3 is 15 amino acids. V dropped 4 bases and J dropped 7; count of bases not matched to a gene: 7. The DNA for the CDR3 is TGTGCCAGCAGTTCACCCGGGACAGGGGGCGGTGGCTACACCTTC. This translates into CASSSPGTGGGGYTF.

Comment on this clone: This specimen includes other DNA sequences encoding the same CDR3. The gene calls are TRBV18 and TRBJ2-3, with a possible D match to TRBD2 (6 bases). V was cut by 2 bases and J by 1 base, with 7 bases left in between. Per the germline V gene, CDR1 is KGHSH and CDR2 is LQKENI. This CDR3 is built from 14 residues. The CDR3 bases are TGTGCCAGCTCACCAGGCGGGGGCACAGATACGCAGTATTTT. Translation gives CASSPGGGTDTQYF.

As for this clone: Other nucleotide sequences from this sample produce the same CDR3. V is TRBV5-1 and J is TRBJ2-7, with 8 bases matching TRBD2. V was clipped by 4 bases and J by 2 bases; unmatched bases: 5. Germline V gives CDR1 SGHRS, CDR2 YFSETQ. The length of the CDR3 is 14 residues. The CDR3 nucleotides are TGCGCCAGCAGCCTAGCGGGCAGTCCCTACGAGCAGTACTTC. This translates into CASSLAGSPYEQYF.

The chain joins TRBV7-8 to TRBJ1-5, with D perhaps TRBD1 (6 bases). CDR1 is SGHVS and CDR2 is FQNEAQ in the germline V gene. The germline V and J ends were trimmed by 0 bases and 7 bases, with 13 bases remaining between them. This CDR3 comprises 15 residues. The CDR3 nucleotides read TGTGCCAGCAGCTTAGCGGCGGGGGGCGAACAGCCCCAGCATTTT. Encoded protein: CASSLAAGGEQPQHF.

This sequence joins TRBV7-2 and TRBJ2-3; D call uncertain. With 1 base removed from V and 2 bases from J, the gap between germline ends came to 10 bases. Per the germline V gene, CDR1 is SGHTA and CDR2 is FQGNSA. The CDR3 length is 15 residues. The DNA of the CDR3 is TGTGCCAGCAGCTTAGTGGAAAAGTACACAGATACGCAGTATTTT. Translated, it gives CASSLVEKYTDTQYF. The complete variable domain, with remaining parts taken from reference TRBV7-2 and TRBJ2-3, reads GAGVSQSPSNKVTEKGKDVELRCDPISGHTALYWYRQSLGQGLEFLIYFQGNSAPDKSGLPSDRFSAERTGGSVSTLTIQRTQQEDSAVYLCASSLVEKYTDTQYFGPGTRLTVL.

V usage is TRBV10-3 and J usage is TRBJ1-1; D unresolved. CDR3 size: 14 residues. The germline gives CDR1 ENHRY, CDR2 SYGVKD. Trimming shortened V by 10 bases and J by 10 bases, and 25 bases separated the two germline ends. DNA of the CDR3: TGTGCCACGTCAACCTCCGGGCCAGAGTTTCCAGCTTTCTTT. As protein: CATSTSGPEFPAFF.

About this clone itself: Other DNA sequences within the sample encode an identical CDR3. The chain joins TRBV6-5 to TRBJ2-2; the match to TRBD2 covers 7 bases. In germline, CDR1 is MNHEY, CDR2 SVGAGI. V lost 4 bases, J lost 2 bases, and 4 bases stayed unmatched. This CDR3 has 15 residues. The CDR3 bases are TGTGCCAGCAGTTCCGGGACTACTAACACCGGGGAGCTGTTTTTT. Translated: CASSSGTTNTGELFF.

This rearrangement joins TRBV4-1 to TRBJ1-3; D gene uncertain. The CDR3 covers 15 residues. Germline-derived CDR1 and CDR2 are MGHRA and YSYEKL. V shed 1 base and J shed 4 bases, with 11 bases lying between them. CDR3 region: CASSQVVGRGNTIYF. The CDR3 nucleotides read TGCGCCAGCAGCCAAGTAGTTGGGAGGGGAAACACCATATATTTT.

This clone was seen just once. This sample also contains other DNA sequences that code for the same CDR3. The chain carries TRBV9 and TRBJ2-7; D is unclear. CDR1 and CDR2 (germline): SGDLS, YYNGEE. V was clipped by 3 bases and J by 0 bases, with 10 bases between them. The CDR3 loop spans 14 amino acids. The CDR3 nucleotides are TGTGCCAGCAGCGCCCCGTCCGGCTCCTACGAGCAGTACTTC. Its translation is CASSAPSGSYEQYF.